This entry lists 2 T cell receptor beta chains sequenced from one sample in a study of T-cell memory formation after mild COVID-19. TCRdb called the 5' RACE reads again in MiXCR, with one record for every CDR3 protein. The data contain approximately 150,000 distinct CDR3 sequences, about 5.5% of them singletons. The sample comprised PBMCs or a T cell subset sorted from them (not recorded which). Receptors originate from an adult woman who had mild COVID-19 (a few samples of this study predate the infection). Cell type and time point are not known.

This clonotype was picked up a small number of times. The chain is built from TRBV19 and TRBJ1-6; no definite D call. CDR3 size: 14 residues. Trimming took 5 bases from V and 10 from J, leaving 15 bases between them. The germline V gene has CDR1 LNHDA and CDR2 SQIVND (reference sequence). CDR3 loop: CASSSFTVRSPLHF. DNA for the CDR3: TGTGCCAGTAGTTCATTCACAGTGCGATCACCCCTCCACTTT.

At least ten counts were recorded for this clonotype. The V call is TRBV15, the J call TRBJ2-7; D gene uncertain. V lost 0 bases and J 7 bases, leaving 13 bases between the germline ends. Germline V gene data show CDR1 as LNHNV and CDR2 as YYDKDF (reference sequence). The CDR3 sequence is 14 residues long. CDR3 nucleotides: TGTGCCACCAGCAGAGATCGTGGGTTATCGGAGCAGTACTTC. It is translated as CATSRDRGLSEQYF. The full variable domain, with the rest looked up from reference TRBV15 and TRBJ2-7, is DAMVIQNPRYQVTQFGKPVTLSCSQTLNHNVMYWYQQKSSQAPKLLFHYYDKDFNNEADTPDNFQSRRPNTSFCFLDIRSPGLGDTAMYLCATSRDRGLSEQYFGPGTRLTVT.